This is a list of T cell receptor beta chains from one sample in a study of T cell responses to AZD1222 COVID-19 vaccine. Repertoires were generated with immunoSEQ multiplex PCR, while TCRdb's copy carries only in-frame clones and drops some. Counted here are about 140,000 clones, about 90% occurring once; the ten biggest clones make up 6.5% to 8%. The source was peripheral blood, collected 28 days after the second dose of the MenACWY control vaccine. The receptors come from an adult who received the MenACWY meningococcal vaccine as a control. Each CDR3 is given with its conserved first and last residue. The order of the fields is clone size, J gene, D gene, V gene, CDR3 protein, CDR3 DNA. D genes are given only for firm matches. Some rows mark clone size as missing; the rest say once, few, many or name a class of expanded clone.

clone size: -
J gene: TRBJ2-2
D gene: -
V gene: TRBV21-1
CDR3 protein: CARPTGELFF
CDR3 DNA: TGTGCCAGACCGACCGGGGAGCTGTTTTTT

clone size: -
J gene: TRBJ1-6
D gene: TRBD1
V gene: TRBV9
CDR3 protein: CASSGSGQRNSPLHF
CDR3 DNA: TGTGCCAGCAGCGGGTCGGGACAGAGGAATTCACCCCTCCACTTT

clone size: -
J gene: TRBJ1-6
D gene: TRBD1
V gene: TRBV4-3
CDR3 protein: CASSHTGEDSPLHF
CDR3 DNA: TGCGCCAGCAGCCATACAGGGGAGGATTCACCCCTCCACTTT

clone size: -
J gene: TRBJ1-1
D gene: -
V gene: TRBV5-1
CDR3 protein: CASSDSTGNTEAFF
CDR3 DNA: TGCGCCAGCAGCGATTCCACCGGGAACACTGAAGCTTTCTTT

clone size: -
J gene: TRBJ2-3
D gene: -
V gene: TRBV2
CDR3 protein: CATTLQQTSTDTQYF
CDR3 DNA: TGTGCCACCACACTCCAACAGACAAGCACAGATACGCAGTATTTT

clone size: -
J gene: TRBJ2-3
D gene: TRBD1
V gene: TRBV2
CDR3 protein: CASSDRTGGATDTQYF
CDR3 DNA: TGTGCCAGCAGTGACCGGACAGGGGGCGCAACAGATACGCAGTATTTT

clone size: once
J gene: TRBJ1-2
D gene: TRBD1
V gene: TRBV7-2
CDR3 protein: CASSEAIRDRLANYGYTF
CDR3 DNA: TGTGCCAGCAGTGAAGCTATCCGGGACAGATTAGCTAACTATGGCTACACCTTC

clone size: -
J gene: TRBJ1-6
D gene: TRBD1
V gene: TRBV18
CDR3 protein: CASSPLPRDRANSPLHF
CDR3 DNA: TGTGCCAGCTCACCACTACCCAGGGACAGGGCAAATTCACCCCTCCACTTT

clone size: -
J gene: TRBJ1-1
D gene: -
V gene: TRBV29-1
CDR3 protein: CSVEENTEAFF
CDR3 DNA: TGCAGCGTTGAGGAAAACACTGAAGCTTTCTTT

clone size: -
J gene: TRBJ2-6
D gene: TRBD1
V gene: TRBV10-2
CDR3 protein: CASSRDRGTGANVLTF
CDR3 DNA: TGCGCCAGCAGTCGGGACAGGGGTACTGGGGCCAACGTCCTGACTTTC

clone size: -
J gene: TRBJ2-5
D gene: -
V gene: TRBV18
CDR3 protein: CASSPLPAGQVNQETQYF
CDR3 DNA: TGTGCCAGCTCACCCCTCCCGGCCGGGCAGGTGAACCAAGAGACCCAGTACTTC

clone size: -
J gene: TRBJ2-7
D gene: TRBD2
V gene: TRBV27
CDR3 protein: CASSLSSGVYEQYF
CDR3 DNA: TGTGCCAGCAGTTTATCTAGCGGGGTGTACGAGCAGTACTTC

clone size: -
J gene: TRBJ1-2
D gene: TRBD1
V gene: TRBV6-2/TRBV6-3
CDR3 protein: CASSPGTGLLGYTF
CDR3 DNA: TGTGCCAGCAGCCCCGGGACAGGGTTGCTCGGCTACACCTTC

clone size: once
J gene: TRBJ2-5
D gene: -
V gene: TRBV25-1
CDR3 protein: CASSEWGLETQYF
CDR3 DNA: TGTGCCAGCAGTGAATGGGGCCTCGAGACCCAGTACTTC

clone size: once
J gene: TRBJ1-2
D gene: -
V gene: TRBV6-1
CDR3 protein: CASSEGGVDYGYTF
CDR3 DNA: TGTGCCAGCAGTGAAGGCGGGGTAGACTATGGCTACACCTTC

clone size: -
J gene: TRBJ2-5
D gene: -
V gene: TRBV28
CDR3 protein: CASSPLASAETQYF
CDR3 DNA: TGTGCCAGCAGCCCTCTAGCGTCGGCGGAGACCCAGTACTTC

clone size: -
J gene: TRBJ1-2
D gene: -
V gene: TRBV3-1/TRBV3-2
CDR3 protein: CASSLQGGGYTF
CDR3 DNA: TGTGCCAGCAGCCTACAGGGAGGTGGCTACACCTTC

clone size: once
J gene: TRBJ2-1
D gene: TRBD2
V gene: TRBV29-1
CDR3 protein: CSVDPAGGSYNEQFF
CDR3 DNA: TGCAGCGTTGATCCAGCGGGAGGATCCTACAATGAGCAGTTCTTC

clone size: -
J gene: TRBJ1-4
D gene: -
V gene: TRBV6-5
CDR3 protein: CASSYSLAGPEKLFF
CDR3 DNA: TGTGCCAGCAGTTACTCGTTGGCAGGACCCGAAAAACTGTTTTTT

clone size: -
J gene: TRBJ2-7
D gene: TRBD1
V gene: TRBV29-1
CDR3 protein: CSVAPGTGASYEQYF
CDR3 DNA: TGCAGCGTTGCGCCCGGGACAGGGGCCTCCTACGAGCAGTACTTC

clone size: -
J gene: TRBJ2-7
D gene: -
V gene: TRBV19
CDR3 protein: CASSTGQREQYF
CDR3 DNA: TGTGCCAGTAGTACGGGACAACGCGAGCAGTACTTC

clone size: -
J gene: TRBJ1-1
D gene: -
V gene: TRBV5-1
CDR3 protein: CASSLLSQDTEAFF
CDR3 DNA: TGCGCCAGCAGCTTGTTGTCACAGGACACTGAAGCTTTCTTT

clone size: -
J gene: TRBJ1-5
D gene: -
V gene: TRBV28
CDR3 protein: CASSLGVGDQPQHF
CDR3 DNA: TGTGCCAGCAGTTTAGGGGTCGGCGATCAGCCCCAGCATTTT

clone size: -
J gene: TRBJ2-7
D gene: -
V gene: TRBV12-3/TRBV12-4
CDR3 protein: CASSSYRDYEQYF
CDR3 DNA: TGTGCCAGCAGTTCTTACAGGGACTACGAGCAGTACTTC

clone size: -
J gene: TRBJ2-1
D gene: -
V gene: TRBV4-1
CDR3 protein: CASSPPTGRINEQFF
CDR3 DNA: TGCGCCAGCAGCCCACCGACAGGCCGTATCAATGAGCAGTTCTTC

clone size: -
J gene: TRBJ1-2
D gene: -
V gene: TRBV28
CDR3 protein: CASSPGGGKGYTF
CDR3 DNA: TGTGCCAGCAGTCCCGGGGGAGGAAAAGGCTACACCTTC

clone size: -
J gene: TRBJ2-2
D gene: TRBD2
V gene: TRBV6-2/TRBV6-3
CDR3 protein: CASSWLAVNTGELFF
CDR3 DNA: TGTGCCAGCAGTTGGCTAGCGGTAAACACCGGGGAGCTGTTTTTT